Listed below are T cell receptor beta chains from one sample, sequenced in a study of CD8 T cells in ankylosing spondylitis. TCRdb re-derived calls from the 5' RACE reads in MiXCR, one entry per CDR3 protein. The repertoire holds approximately 350,000 distinct CDR3 sequences, with roughly 20% as singletons. Sequencing input: blood, either unsorted or a sorted T cell fraction (not recorded which). All receptors derive from a male donor with ankylosing spondylitis or in good health (not recorded which). CDR3s include the opening cysteine and the closing phenylalanine or tryptophan. A D gene is named only where the DNA matches it firmly. Size is stated for part of the rows, as once, few or many counts, or as a class when the clone is expanded.

d_gene,v_gene,j_gene,abundance,CDR3aa,CDR3nt
-,TRBV2,TRBJ2-7,few,CASIGLLFSYEQYF,TGTGCCAGCATTGGTCTCCTTTTTAGCTACGAGCAGTACTTC
-,TRBV5-1,TRBJ2-4,-,CASSPRYRNIQYF,TGCGCCAGCAGCCCACGCTACAGAAACATTCAGTACTTC
TRBD2,TRBV12-3/TRBV12-4,TRBJ2-3,-,CASTNDYSGGFGDTQYF,TGTGCCAGCACCAACGACTATAGCGGGGGTTTCGGGGATACGCAGTATTTT
-,TRBV5-6,TRBJ1-3,-,CASSPTDGLDNTIYF,TGTGCCAGCAGCCCAACAGACGGGCTGGACAACACCATATATTTT
TRBD2,TRBV4-2,TRBJ2-3,-,CASSQGPSGETDTQYF,TGTGCCAGCAGCCAAGGTCCTAGCGGGGAGACAGATACGCAGTATTTT
TRBD2,TRBV12-3/TRBV12-4,TRBJ2-7,-,CASSFFSGGADSYEQYF,TGTGCCAGCAGTTTTTTCTCGGGGGGGGCCGACTCCTACGAGCAGTACTTC
-,TRBV24-1,TRBJ2-3,-,CATGPGDADTQYF,TGTGCCACCGGACCTGGGGACGCAGATACGCAGTATTTT
TRBD2,TRBV3-1,TRBJ2-3,-,CASSQDSAGGPTDTQYF,TGTGCCAGCAGCCAAGATTCCGCGGGGGGGCCTACAGATACGCAGTATTTT
-,TRBV10-1,TRBJ2-7,few,CARRPKHQGAEQYF,TGCGCCAGGAGACCGAAACACCAGGGTGCCGAGCAGTACTTC
TRBD1,TRBV10-3,TRBJ2-7,few,CAISDPGQGYEQYF,TGTGCCATCAGTGACCCGGGACAGGGGTACGAGCAGTACTTC
-,TRBV12-5,TRBJ1-2,many,CASGLYSRGAGGYTF,TGTGCTAGTGGTTTGTACTCCAGAGGGGCAGGGGGCTACACCTTC
-,TRBV20-1,TRBJ2-7,few,CSARPQLHYEQYF,TGCAGTGCTAGACCGCAACTTCACTACGAGCAGTACTTC
-,TRBV15,TRBJ1-4,-,CATSSRTDEKLFF,TGTGCCACCAGCAGTCGCACCGATGAAAAACTGTTTTTT
-,TRBV29-1,TRBJ2-1,many,CSVVGGAIVGSEQFF,TGCAGCGTTGTTGGGGGGGCCATTGTCGGTAGTGAGCAGTTCTTC
-,TRBV10-3,TRBJ1-6,-,CAISERQPYNSPLHF,TGTGCCATCAGTGAGAGGCAGCCCTATAATTCACCCCTCCACTTT
TRBD1,TRBV7-9,TRBJ2-6,-,CASSPRTGSANVLTF,TGTGCCAGCAGCCCACGGACAGGGTCGGCCAACGTCCTGACTTTC
-,TRBV9,TRBJ2-7,-,CASSAAGHLSYEQYF,TGTGCCAGCAGCGCCGCGGGACACCTCTCCTACGAGCAGTACTTC
-,TRBV28,TRBJ2-1,-,CARPQTKMSSYNEQFF,TGTGCCAGACCGCAGACTAAAATGAGCTCCTACAATGAGCAGTTCTTC
-,TRBV6-1,TRBJ2-1,-,CASSRGGFAYNEQFF,TGTGCCAGCAGTAGAGGGGGGTTCGCCTACAATGAGCAGTTCTTC
-,TRBV12-3/TRBV12-4,TRBJ1-2,-,CASSFWEKGANYGYTF,TGTGCCAGCAGTTTTTGGGAGAAGGGGGCTAACTATGGCTACACCTTC
TRBD1,TRBV19,TRBJ1-5,-,CASSIMDRVQPQHF,TGTGCCAGTAGTATTATGGACAGGGTTCAGCCCCAGCATTTT
TRBD2,TRBV6-1,TRBJ2-1,few,CASTLGGGTYNEQFF,TGTGCCAGCACCCTTGGGGGGGGGACCTACAATGAGCAGTTCTTC
-,TRBV9,TRBJ2-7,-,CASSVAEGYEQYF,TGTGCCAGCAGCGTAGCCGAGGGGTACGAGCAGTACTTC
TRBD2,TRBV6-4,TRBJ2-3,-,CASSDQAGGPADTQYF,TGTGCCAGCAGTGATCAAGCGGGGGGGCCCGCAGATACGCAGTATTTT
-,TRBV10-2,TRBJ2-7,-,CASSESSRADYEQYF,TGCGCCAGCAGTGAGTCGAGTCGGGCCGACTACGAGCAGTACTTC
-,TRBV28,TRBJ1-2,few,CASSPPTGSPPNYGYTF,TGTGCCAGCAGTCCACCGACAGGCTCCCCTCCTAACTATGGCTACACCTTC
-,TRBV27,TRBJ2-2,few,CASSLSGSNTGELFF,TGTGCCAGCAGCTTGTCCGGCTCGAACACCGGGGAGCTGTTTTTT
-,TRBV7-9,TRBJ1-1,few,CASSLDSTEAFF,TGTGCCAGCAGCTTAGATAGTACTGAAGCTTTCTTT
-,TRBV20-1,TRBJ1-5,few,CSAIEWESNQPQHF,TGCAGTGCGATAGAGTGGGAGAGCAATCAGCCCCAGCATTTT
-,TRBV21-1,TRBJ2-7,-,CASSNGGRLASYEQYF,TGTGCCAGCAGCAATGGTGGGCGACTAGCTTCCTACGAGCAGTACTTC
-,TRBV6-5,TRBJ2-1,many,CASSYLPTGDLFF,TGTGCCAGCAGTTACCTCCCCACGGGGGACCTGTTCTTC
TRBD1,TRBV4-1,TRBJ2-2,-,CASSQEPPGQIYTGELFF,TGCGCCAGCAGCCAAGAACCTCCGGGACAGATATACACCGGGGAGCTGTTTTTT
-,TRBV7-8,TRBJ2-7,-,CASSPPDSRSYEQYF,TGTGCCAGCAGCCCGCCGGACAGCCGATCCTACGAGCAGTACTTC
-,TRBV28,TRBJ2-7,few,CASRSGHRYEQYF,TGTGCCAGCAGATCAGGACACCGCTACGAGCAGTACTTC
TRBD1,TRBV11-2,TRBJ2-7,-,CASSPRTGTYEQYF,TGTGCCAGCAGCCCAAGGACAGGAACCTACGAGCAGTACTTC
-,TRBV7-8,TRBJ2-7,few,CASSPGGFEQYF,TGTGCCAGCAGCCCTGGGGGGTTCGAGCAGTACTTC
-,TRBV12-3/TRBV12-4,TRBJ2-7,many,CASRGLAVPEQYF,TGTGCCAGCAGAGGGTTGGCAGTGCCCGAGCAGTACTTC
-,TRBV15,TRBJ2-7,-,CATSRETGTSYEQYF,TGTGCCACCAGCAGAGAAACCGGGACCTCCTACGAGCAGTACTTC
-,TRBV7-9,TRBJ2-5,many,CASSPQSPGQETQYF,TGTGCCAGCAGCCCACAGTCGCCAGGACAAGAGACCCAGTACTTC
-,TRBV2,TRBJ2-3,few,CASSEATSTDTQYF,TGTGCCAGCAGTGAAGCAACTAGCACAGATACGCAGTATTTT
-,TRBV28,TRBJ1-5,few,CASSLYSATNQPQHF,TGTGCCAGCAGTTTATACTCAGCGACGAATCAGCCCCAGCATTTT
-,TRBV12-3/TRBV12-4,TRBJ2-1,few,CASSLSPFNEQFF,TGTGCCAGCAGTCTGTCTCCCTTCAATGAGCAGTTCTTC
TRBD2,TRBV2,TRBJ2-3,-,CASSVGTSGTDTQYF,TGTGCCAGCAGTGTAGGGACTAGCGGCACAGATACGCAGTATTTT
TRBD1,TRBV6-1,TRBJ2-1,-,CASTIGQGAFNEQFF,TGTGCCAGCACTATCGGACAGGGGGCTTTCAATGAGCAGTTCTTC
-,TRBV29-1,TRBJ2-5,-,CSVPRYQETQYF,TGCAGCGTTCCCAGGTACCAAGAGACCCAGTACTTC
-,TRBV6-2/TRBV6-3,TRBJ1-5,-,CASSYRTGNQPQHF,TGTGCCAGCAGTTATCGTACAGGGAATCAGCCCCAGCATTTT
-,TRBV7-9,TRBJ2-7,-,CASSPPGIYEQYF,TGTGCCAGCAGCCCCCCGGGGATCTACGAGCAGTACTTC
-,TRBV12-3/TRBV12-4,TRBJ2-5,many,CASSLLGLARETQYF,TGTGCCAGCAGTTTGTTAGGTCTAGCGAGAGAGACCCAGTACTTC
-,TRBV6-5,TRBJ2-5,-,CASSYNGGQQETQYF,TGTGCCAGCAGTTATAATGGCGGTCAGCAAGAGACCCAGTACTTC
TRBD1,TRBV12-3/TRBV12-4,TRBJ2-7,few,CASSGQGGEQYF,TGTGCCAGCAGTGGACAGGGCGGGGAGCAGTACTTC
TRBD1,TRBV5-5,TRBJ2-7,few,CASSLSWDREYEQYF,TGTGCCAGCAGCCTCTCCTGGGACAGGGAGTACGAGCAGTACTTC